The 30 T cell receptor beta chains in this list originate from one sample, sequenced in a study of shared clonotypes between healthy human individuals (dated by TCRdb to the early 2020s). The protocol used for the library was the immunoSEQ multiplex PCR assay. Not all clones reach the TCRdb copy of this immuneACCESS table, which keeps in-frame sequences only. Checked studies attribute under half of the gap to unresolved V genes and leave the rest unexplained. The sample table lists about half a million clones, approximately 79% of them with a count of one. Of the sample, 10% to 15% falls within the top ten clones. What was sequenced was PBMCs. Receptor source: a woman aged 35 to 49 in good health. Some clones in this sample may be carry-over from other donors' samples.

The chain carries TRBV21-1 and TRBJ1-2; TRBD1, as called in the table, went unchecked against the DNA. TRBV21-1 is marked as a pseudogene. CDR3 length: 17 amino acids. The CDR3: CASSIRDSPLITYGYTF. In DNA form, the CDR3 reads TGTGCCAGCAGCATCCGGGACAGCCCCTTGATTACCTATGGCTACACCTTC.

The rearrangement uses TRBV2 and TRBJ2-2; D is undetermined. V lost 8 bases to trimming and J lost 3 bases, with 16 bases between them. This CDR3 is 15 amino acids long. CDR1 is SNHLY, CDR2 FYNNEI, per germline. CDR3 amino acids: CASGHGNGDTGELFF. CDR3 DNA sequence: TGTGCCAGCGGTCATGGTAATGGAGACACCGGGGAGCTGTTTTTT. The complete variable domain, with remaining parts taken from reference TRBV2 and TRBJ2-2, reads EPEVTQTPSHQVTQMGQEVILRCVPISNHLYFYWYRQILGQKVEFLVSFYNNEISEKSEIFDDQFSVERPDGSNFTLKIRSTKLEDSAMYFCASGHGNGDTGELFFGEGSRLTVL.

The chain employs TRBV21-1 and TRBJ1-2. TRBV21-1 is listed as a pseudogene. CDR3 length: 15 amino acids. CDR3 nucleotide sequence: TGTGCCAGCAGCAAGGTCGGGGCAGGCCTCTATGGCTACACCTTC. Translating it yields CASSKVGAGLYGYTF.

The chain recombines TRBV29-1 with TRBJ2-3; D call uncertain. Germline assignment: CDR1 SQVTM and CDR2 ANQGSEA. The CDR3 length is 14 residues. The ends were cut back, 0 bases at V and 1 base at J, with 8 bases in the middle. CDR3 sequence (DNA): TGCAGCGTTGAAGATGACCTGGGCACAGATACGCAGTATTTT. As protein: CSVEDDLGTDTQYF.

This sequence joins TRBV14 and TRBJ2-7; D not certain. Deletions cut 0 bases from V and 5 bases from J, with 14 bases between. Germline V lookup: CDR1 SGHDN, CDR2 FVKESK. The CDR3 is 15 amino acids. The CDR3 DNA sequence: TGTGCCAGCAGCCAAGATCGTGTATTCCGGAACGAGCAGTACTTC. Translated, it gives CASSQDRVFRNEQYF.

The rearrangement links TRBV5-4 to TRBJ2-1, with D possibly TRBD2 on 6 matching bases. V lost 1 base and J 8 bases, leaving 16 bases between the germline ends. Germline CDR1 and CDR2: SGHNT and YYREEE (reference sequence). The CDR3 runs to 15 residues. The DNA of the CDR3 is TGTGCCAGCAGCTTGCCAGGTCCTGGGGAGGATGAGCAGTTCTTC. Translation gives CASSLPGPGEDEQFF.

The chain couples TRBV7-9 to TRBJ2-5; tentatively, D is TRBD1 or TRBD2 (5 bases each). Per the germline V gene, CDR1 is SEHNR and CDR2 is FQNEAQ (reference sequence). The CDR3 loop spans 15 amino acids. V gave up 1 base and J gave up 3 bases, with 12 bases separating them. CDR3 in DNA: TGTGCCAGCAGCTTAGGGGGACCTCGGGAAGAGACCCAGTACTTC. Protein sequence: CASSLGGPREETQYF.

V gene TRBV28 combines with J gene TRBJ2-7; D remains unclear. The CDR3 runs 11 residues. V lost 10 bases and J 7 bases, leaving 14 bases between the germline ends. Looked up from germline, CDR1 is MDHEN and CDR2 is SYDVKM. The CDR3 is CATRTRQEQYF. Here the CDR3 DNA reads TGTGCCACCAGGACCCGGCAGGAGCAGTACTTC.

Details on this clone: One base away lies a much larger clone, so this may be a sequencing read error. Other nucleotide sequences from this sample produce the same CDR3. This chain uses TRBV5-6 with TRBJ1-2; D is perhaps TRBD1 (6 bases). CDR1 and CDR2 from the germline V gene are SGHDT and YYEEEE. The CDR3 loop spans 15 amino acids. The chain's CDR3 is CASSYERTDHYGYTF. The CDR3 coding sequence is TGTGCTAGCAGCTACGAGCGGACAGACCACTATGGCTACACCTTC.

V and J are TRBV6-6 and TRBJ1-2, with D perhaps matching TRBD1 (6 bases). The CDR3 is 13 amino acids. The V gene lost 4 bases and the J gene lost 6 bases, with 12 bases spanning the gap. Germline values: CDR1 MNHNY, CDR2 SVGAGI (reference sequence). This CDR3 reads CASSSMGADGYTF. The CDR3, as DNA: TGTGCCAGCAGTTCCATGGGGGCGGATGGCTACACCTTC.

This chain uses TRBV4-2 with TRBJ1-5; no definite D call. The CDR3 loop spans 14 amino acids. In germline, CDR1 is LGHNA, CDR2 YNFKEQ. V was shortened by 4 bases and J by 0 bases, with 7 bases between the two germline ends. The CDR3 loop is CASSRDNSNQPQHF. The CDR3 nucleotides read TGTGCCAGCAGCCGAGACAATAGCAATCAGCCCCAGCATTTT.

This clone was seen a single time. This likely stems from a read error, as it lies one base from a far larger clone. The sample contains more than one DNA sequence encoding this CDR3. The chain couples TRBV6-4 to TRBJ2-3, with 10 bases that match TRBD2. Per germline, CDR1 MRHNA and CDR2 SNTAGT. This CDR3 region has 15 residues. The CDR3 region is CASSPTSGTIDTQYF. The DNA of the CDR3 is TGTGCCAGCAGTCCAACTAGCGGGACCATAGATACGCAATATTTT.

This clone was counted a single time. The J gene is TRBJ1-5, the V gene TRBV6-5, with D perhaps TRBD1 (5 bases). Germline CDR1 and CDR2: MNHEY and SVGAGI. The CDR3 sequence is 15 residues long. V lost 2 bases to trimming and J lost 6 bases, with 14 bases between them. The CDR3 is CASSYSGGSGQPQHF. The CDR3 nucleotides read TGTGCCAGCAGTTACAGTGGGGGATCCGGTCAGCCCCAGCATTTT.

The chain carries TRBV7-8 and TRBJ1-1; possibly TRBD1 for D (5 bases). CDR3 size: 12 residues. Germline CDR1 SGHVS, CDR2 FQNEAQ. Trimming took off 3 bases at V and 10 bases at J, with 12 bases between the two ends. CDR3 coding DNA: TGTGCCAGCAGCTTTTCCGGGACGGGAGCTTTCTTT. It is translated as CASSFSGTGAFF.

The chain is built from TRBV6-1 and TRBJ2-7, with D possibly TRBD1 on 7 matching bases. Germline loops: CDR1 MNHNS, CDR2 SASEGT. The length of the CDR3 is 13 residues. V was clipped by 7 bases and J by 12 bases, with 22 bases between them. CDR3 sequence: CASTGRDRLVWYF. CDR3 in DNA: TGTGCCAGCACCGGGCGGGACAGACTAGTTTGGTACTTC.

The V and J genes are TRBV30 and TRBJ1-2; no firm D call. Germline V CDR1 and CDR2: GTSNPN, SVGIG (reference sequence). Trimming cost V 1 base and J 1 base, with 7 bases left between them. The CDR3 consists of 13 residues. CDR3 sequence: CAWSANGNYGYTF. For the CDR3, the DNA is TGTGCCTGGAGTGCGAACGGTAACTATGGCTACACCTTC.

The chain employs TRBV18 and TRBJ2-5; tentative D call: TRBD2 (6 bases). CDR3 length equals 15 residues. Germline CDR1 is KGHSH and CDR2 is LQKENI. Trimming stripped 2 bases from V and 4 bases from J, with 14 bases between. In nucleotides, the CDR3 is TGTGCCAGCTCACCAGTCACTAGCCGCCTAGAGACCCAGTACTTC. This encodes CASSPVTSRLETQYF.

The CDR3 reads CASGPPGLADYNEQFF. CDR3 bases: TGTGCCAGCGGCCCACCCGGGCTAGCGGACTACAATGAGCAGTTCTTC. The rearrangement joins TRBV25-1 to TRBJ2-1, with TRBD2 matching 7 bases. There are 16 residues in the CDR3. Trimming at V came to 8 bases and at J to 3 bases, leaving 13 bases not matched to a gene. The germline CDR1 and CDR2 sequences are MGHDK and SYGVNS.

V gene TRBV4-1 combines with J gene TRBJ1-6, with D maybe TRBD1 (5 bases). CDR1 is MGHRA, CDR2 YSYEKL, per germline. The CDR3 spans 15 residues. Trimming left V 0 bases short and J 9 bases short, with 12 bases between. The CDR3 is CASSQDGRVGSPLHF. CDR3 DNA sequence: TGCGCCAGCAGCCAAGATGGCAGGGTCGGTTCACCCCTCCACTTT.

The V and J genes are TRBV5-5 and TRBJ2-6, with D unresolved. Trimming left V 4 bases short and J 0 bases short, with 11 bases between. There are 16 residues in the CDR3. Germline values: CDR1 SGHKS, CDR2 YYEKEE (reference sequence). The CDR3 DNA is TGTGCCAGCAGCCCACCACTTCGCTCTGGGGCCAACGTCCTGACTTTC. It specifies CASSPPLRSGANVLTF.

This clone was observed a single time. The gene calls are TRBV6-1 and TRBJ1-5; TRBD1 matches 10 bases. The length of the CDR3 is 12 residues. Germline CDR1 MNHNS, CDR2 SASEGT. Germline trimming cut 8 bases from V and 6 bases from J; bases unmatched to any gene: 1. The CDR3 nucleotides are TGTGCCAGCGGACAGGGGGGTCAGCCCCAGCATTTT. It yields the protein CASGQGGQPQHF.

The CDR3 reads CASSLSGRGGEQFF. The CDR3 DNA reads as TGTGCCAGCAGCTTGAGCGGGAGGGGGGGTGAGCAGTTCTTC. The chain has TRBV5-4 and TRBJ2-1, with 10 bases matching TRBD2. Germline lookup yields CDR1 SGHNT and CDR2 YYREEE (reference sequence). The CDR3 totals 14 residues. After removal of 1 base from V and 9 bases from J, the junction contained 4 bases not matched to a gene.

CDR3 protein: CASNAAGSYYGYTF. The CDR3 DNA follows: TGTGCCAGCAATGCCGCGGGCAGCTACTATGGCTACACCTTC. This sequence joins TRBV28 and TRBJ1-2; no reliable D call. This CDR3 spans 14 amino acids. Trimming left V 7 bases short and J 3 bases short, with 15 bases between. Germline CDR1 and CDR2: MDHEN and SYDVKM.

V usage is TRBV19 and J usage is TRBJ1-2, with D possibly matching TRBD1 (6 bases). CDR1 and CDR2 (germline): LNHDA, SQIVND (reference sequence). The CDR3 spans 14 residues. The V and J ends lost 5 bases and 8 bases respectively, with 18 bases between them. This chain's CDR3 is CASSYLQGAGGYTF. The CDR3 DNA reads as TGTGCCAGTAGTTACTTACAGGGAGCTGGGGGCTACACCTTC.

This clone was recorded once. The V call is TRBV5-1, the J call TRBJ2-5; no clear D. Trimming took off 4 bases at V and 1 base at J, with 8 bases between the two ends. CDR3 length: 13 amino acids. The germline gives CDR1 SGHRS, CDR2 YFSETQ. CDR3 protein: CASSARPQETQYF. DNA of the CDR3: TGCGCCAGCAGCGCGAGGCCCCAAGAGACCCAGTACTTC. Variable domain in full (rest from reference TRBV5-1 and TRBJ2-5): KAGVTQTPRYLIKTRGQQVTLSCSPISGHRSVSWYQQTPGQGLQFLFEYFSETQRNKGNFPGRFSGRQFSNSRSEMNVSTLELGDSALYLCASSARPQETQYFGPGTRLLVL.

The rearrangement uses TRBV4-1 and TRBJ2-4; TRBD2 matches at 15 bases. Trimming cost V 0 bases and J 0 bases; bases outside gene matches: 9. The CDR3 runs to 21 residues. Germline values: CDR1 MGHRA, CDR2 YSYEKL. The CDR3 reads CASSQDRGLAGGLLAKNIQYF. The CDR3 nucleotides read TGCGCCAGCAGCCAAGATAGGGGACTAGCGGGAGGACTTTTAGCCAAAAACATTCAGTACTTC.

The chain couples TRBV11-2 to TRBJ1-6; D uncertain. Germline CDR1 SGHAT, CDR2 FQNNGV. The CDR3 loop spans 12 amino acids. Trimming shortened V by 1 base and J by 10 bases, and 5 bases separated the two germline ends. Here the CDR3 reads CASSLGASPLHF. CDR3 DNA sequence: TGTGCCAGCAGCTTAGGCGCATCACCCCTCCACTTT.

V is TRBV21-1 and J is TRBJ1-1. TRBV21-1 is a known pseudogene. This CDR3 region has 17 residues. The chain's CDR3 is CASIRRGENASNTEAFF. The CDR3, as DNA: TGTGCCAGCATCCGAAGAGGGGAGAACGCGTCGAACACTGAAGCTTTCTTT.

The table lists this clone with many counts. CDR3 sequence reads: CASKVGTGHSTNEKLFF. The CDR3 DNA is TGTGCCAGCAAAGTAGGGACAGGGCATTCAACTAATGAAAAACTGTTTTTT. This rearrangement joins TRBV9 to TRBJ1-4, with 9 bases aligning to TRBD1. Germline V gene lookup returns CDR1 SGDLS and CDR2 YYNGEE. V lost 6 bases and J lost 0; bases outside the gene matches: 9. CDR3 size: 17 residues.

The chain carries TRBV5-6 and TRBJ2-7; tentative D call: TRBD1 (6 bases). This CDR3 is built from 16 residues. Looked up from germline, CDR1 is SGHDT and CDR2 is YYEEEE. The ends were cut back, 1 base at V and 5 bases at J, with 19 bases in the middle. The CDR3 nucleotides read TGTGCCAGCAGCTTGCTGGGGGCATCGAATTATGACGAGCAGTACTTC. Translated, it gives CASSLLGASNYDEQYF.